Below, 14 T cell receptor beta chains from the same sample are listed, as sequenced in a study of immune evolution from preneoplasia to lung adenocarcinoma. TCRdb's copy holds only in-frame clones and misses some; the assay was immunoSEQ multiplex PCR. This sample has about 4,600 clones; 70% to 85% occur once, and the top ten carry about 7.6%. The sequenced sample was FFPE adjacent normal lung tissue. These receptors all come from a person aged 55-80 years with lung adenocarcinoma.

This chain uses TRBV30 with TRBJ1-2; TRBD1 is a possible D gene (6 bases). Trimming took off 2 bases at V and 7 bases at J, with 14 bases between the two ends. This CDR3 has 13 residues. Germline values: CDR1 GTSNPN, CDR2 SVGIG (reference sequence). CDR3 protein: CAWSKQGVRGYTF. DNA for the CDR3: TGTGCCTGGAGTAAACAGGGCGTTCGTGGCTACACCTTC.

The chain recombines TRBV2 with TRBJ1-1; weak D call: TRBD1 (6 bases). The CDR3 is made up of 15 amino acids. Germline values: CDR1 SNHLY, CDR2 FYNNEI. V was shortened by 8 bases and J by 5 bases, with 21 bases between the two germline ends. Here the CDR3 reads CASSLTGGAGTEAFF. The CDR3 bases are TGTGCCAGCTCCCTTACGGGGGGGGCAGGGACTGAAGCTTTCTTT.

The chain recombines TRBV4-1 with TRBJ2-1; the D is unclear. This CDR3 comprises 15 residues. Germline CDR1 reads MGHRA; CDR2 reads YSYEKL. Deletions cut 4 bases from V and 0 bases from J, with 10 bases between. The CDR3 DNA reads TGCGCCAGCAGCCCCACAGAAGTCTCCTACAATGAGCAGTTCTTC. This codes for CASSPTEVSYNEQFF.

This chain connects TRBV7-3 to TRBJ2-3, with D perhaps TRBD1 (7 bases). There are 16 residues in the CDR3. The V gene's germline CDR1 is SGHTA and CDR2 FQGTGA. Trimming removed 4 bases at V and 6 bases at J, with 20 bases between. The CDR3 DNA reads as TGTGCCAGCAGCTCACAGGGGCCGGGAGTCTCGGATACGCAGTATTTT. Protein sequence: CASSSQGPGVSDTQYF.

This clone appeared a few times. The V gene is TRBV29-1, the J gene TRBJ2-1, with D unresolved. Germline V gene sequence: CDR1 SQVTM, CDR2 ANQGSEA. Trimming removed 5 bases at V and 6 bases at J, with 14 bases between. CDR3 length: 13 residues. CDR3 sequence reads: CSVSDHSPNEQFF. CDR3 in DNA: TGCAGCGTTTCCGACCATTCCCCCAATGAGCAGTTCTTC.

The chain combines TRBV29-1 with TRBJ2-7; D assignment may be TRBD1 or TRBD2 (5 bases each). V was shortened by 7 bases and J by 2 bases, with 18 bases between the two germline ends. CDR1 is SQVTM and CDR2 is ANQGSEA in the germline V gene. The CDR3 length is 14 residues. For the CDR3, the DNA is TGCAGCGCCGGGGCGGGCGGAACTGCCTACGAGCAGTACTTC. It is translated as CSAGAGGTAYEQYF.

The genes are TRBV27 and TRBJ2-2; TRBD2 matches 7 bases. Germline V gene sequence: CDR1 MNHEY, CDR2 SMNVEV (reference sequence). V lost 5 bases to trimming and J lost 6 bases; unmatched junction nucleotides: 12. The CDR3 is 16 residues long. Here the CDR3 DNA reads TGTGCCAGCAGTCCCCGCGTAGGGAGGGTCTCCGGGGAGCTGTTTTTT. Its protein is CASSPRVGRVSGELFF.

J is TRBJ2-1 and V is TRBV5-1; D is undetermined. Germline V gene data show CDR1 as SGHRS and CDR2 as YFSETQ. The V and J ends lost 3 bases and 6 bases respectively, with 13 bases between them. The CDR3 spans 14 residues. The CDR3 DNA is TGCGCCAGCAGCTCCAGTACAGTGGCCAATGAGCAGTTCTTC. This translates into CASSSSTVANEQFF.

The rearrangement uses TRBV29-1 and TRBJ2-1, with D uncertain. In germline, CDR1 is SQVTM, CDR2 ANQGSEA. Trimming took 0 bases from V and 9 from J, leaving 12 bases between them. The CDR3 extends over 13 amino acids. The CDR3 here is CSVEDSRWGEQFF. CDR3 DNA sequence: TGCAGCGTTGAAGACAGCAGGTGGGGTGAGCAGTTCTTC.

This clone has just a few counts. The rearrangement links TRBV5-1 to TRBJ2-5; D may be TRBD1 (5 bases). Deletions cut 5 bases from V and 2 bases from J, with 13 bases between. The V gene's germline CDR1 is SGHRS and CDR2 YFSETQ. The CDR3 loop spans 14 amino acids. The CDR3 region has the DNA TGCGCCAGCAGGCGCGACAGCAATCAAGAGACCCAGTACTTC. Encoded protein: CASRRDSNQETQYF.

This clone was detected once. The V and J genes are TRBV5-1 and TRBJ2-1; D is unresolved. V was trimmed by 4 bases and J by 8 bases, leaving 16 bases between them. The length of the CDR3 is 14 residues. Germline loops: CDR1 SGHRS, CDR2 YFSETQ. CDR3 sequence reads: CASSPNVVGYEQFF. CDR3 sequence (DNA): TGCGCCAGCAGCCCTAACGTGGTGGGGTATGAGCAGTTCTTC.

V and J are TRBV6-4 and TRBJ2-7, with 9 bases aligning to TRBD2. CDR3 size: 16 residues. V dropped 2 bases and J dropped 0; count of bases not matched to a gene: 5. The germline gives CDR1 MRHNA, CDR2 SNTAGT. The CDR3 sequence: CASSDPSGRSSYEQYF. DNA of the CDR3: TGTGCCAGCAGTGACCCCAGCGGGAGGAGCTCCTACGAGCAGTACTTC.

CDR3 loop: CASSFSGPYNEQFF. CDR3 coding DNA: TGTGCCAGCAGCTTTTCGGGGCCCTACAATGAGCAGTTCTTC. This chain joins TRBV7-2 and TRBJ2-1, with D perhaps assigned TRBD1 or TRBD2 (5 bases each). From germline, CDR1 is SGHTA and CDR2 FQGNSA. The CDR3 has 14 residues. V dropped 3 bases and J dropped 2 bases, with 8 bases sitting between them. Full variable domain (missing parts from reference TRBV7-2 and TRBJ2-1): GAGVSQSPSNKVTEKGKDVELRCDPISGHTALYWYRQSLGQGLEFLIYFQGNSAPDKSGLPSDRFSAERTGGSVSTLTIQRTQQEDSAVYLCASSFSGPYNEQFFGPGTRLTVL.

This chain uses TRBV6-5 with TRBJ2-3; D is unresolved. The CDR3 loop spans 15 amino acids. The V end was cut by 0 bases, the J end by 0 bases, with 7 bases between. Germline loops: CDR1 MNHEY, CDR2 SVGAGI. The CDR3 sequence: CASSYSIVSTDTQYF. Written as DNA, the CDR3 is TGTGCCAGCAGTTACTCGATAGTTAGCACAGATACGCAGTATTTT.